This record concerns one T cell receptor (beta chain) sequence. The antigen it binds to is not known. Base quality data are lacking; no much larger clone is found one base away. This entry comes from a study of blood T cell repertoires in COVID-19 (dated by TCRdb to between 2020 and 2021). As for the study more broadly: Samples covering the acute and convalescent phases of COVID-19 were provided by collaborators in the United States, Italy and Spain. Subjects who had been exposed to COVID-19, were actively infected with it, or had recovered from it provided the deeply sampled blood TCRbeta repertoires that made up the dataset. The repertoires were made available in a free public database intended to serve as a resource for research on the immune response to SARS-CoV-2. The material from the prospective study consisted of cDNA or gDNA derived from T cells, B-cell-depleted T cells, or PBMCs. Where available, HLA class I and class II types were taken from metadata supplied by the sample provider and were not determined by assay-based typing. A de-identified subject ID, COVID-19 status, age in years and sex were almost always included in the sample metadata. The samples were drawn from the first 160 participants of the ongoing ImmuneRACE study and from 1,254 subjects provided by 6 global collaborators. Paper-wide results and their limitations: Clinical and demographic metadata were provided uncurated, with the amount varying by source and participant.

The immunoSEQ Assay, a bias-controlled multiplex PCR, was used to amplify TCRbeta CDR3 regions from genomic DNA. Concerning the study's data processing: Nucleated cell counts per sample were estimated from amplification of reference gene primers within the assay. Sequence reads were collapsed and filtered to measure the absolute abundance of every unique TCRbeta CDR3 rearrangement. For each sample, productive Simpson clonality was calculated as the square root of Simpson's diversity index over productive rearrangements. TCRdb's version of the immuneACCESS table is confined to in-frame rearrangements and falls short of the full clone set. An unresolved V gene accounts for under half of the shortfall where checked; the remainder is of unknown origin. Clone size and the V and J calls come from that table; the DNA yielded D and trimming. Counted in this sample were hundreds of thousands of clones; approximately 90% of them appeared once. The ten largest account for roughly 12% of the sample.

Samples from volunteer blood donors who had recovered from COVID-19 were contributed by a second Seattle source. The collaborating institutions used their own protocols to collect whole blood in K2EDTA tubes. For TCRbeta analysis, collaborators shipped samples in one of three forms: frozen whole blood, isolated PBMCs, or DNA extracted from either of those sample types. The specimen was peripheral blood. The sequence came from a young woman who had recovered from COVID-19.

The DNA reads as follows: TGTGCCAGCAGTGTGGGACAGCTCAATCAGCCCCAGCATTTT. It translates as CASSVGQLNQPQHF. The sequence is built from TRBV6-2 or TRBV6-3 and TRBJ1-5; 7 central bases correspond to TRBD1. Sequences MNHEY (CDR1) and SVGEGT (CDR2) are obtained from the germline V gene. V is cut back by 5 bases and J by 3 bases, with 4 bases in the junction unmatched. The cysteine opens and the phenylalanine closes a CDR3 of 14 amino acids. The only DNA kept is the CDR3, 42 bases in frame from the first base.